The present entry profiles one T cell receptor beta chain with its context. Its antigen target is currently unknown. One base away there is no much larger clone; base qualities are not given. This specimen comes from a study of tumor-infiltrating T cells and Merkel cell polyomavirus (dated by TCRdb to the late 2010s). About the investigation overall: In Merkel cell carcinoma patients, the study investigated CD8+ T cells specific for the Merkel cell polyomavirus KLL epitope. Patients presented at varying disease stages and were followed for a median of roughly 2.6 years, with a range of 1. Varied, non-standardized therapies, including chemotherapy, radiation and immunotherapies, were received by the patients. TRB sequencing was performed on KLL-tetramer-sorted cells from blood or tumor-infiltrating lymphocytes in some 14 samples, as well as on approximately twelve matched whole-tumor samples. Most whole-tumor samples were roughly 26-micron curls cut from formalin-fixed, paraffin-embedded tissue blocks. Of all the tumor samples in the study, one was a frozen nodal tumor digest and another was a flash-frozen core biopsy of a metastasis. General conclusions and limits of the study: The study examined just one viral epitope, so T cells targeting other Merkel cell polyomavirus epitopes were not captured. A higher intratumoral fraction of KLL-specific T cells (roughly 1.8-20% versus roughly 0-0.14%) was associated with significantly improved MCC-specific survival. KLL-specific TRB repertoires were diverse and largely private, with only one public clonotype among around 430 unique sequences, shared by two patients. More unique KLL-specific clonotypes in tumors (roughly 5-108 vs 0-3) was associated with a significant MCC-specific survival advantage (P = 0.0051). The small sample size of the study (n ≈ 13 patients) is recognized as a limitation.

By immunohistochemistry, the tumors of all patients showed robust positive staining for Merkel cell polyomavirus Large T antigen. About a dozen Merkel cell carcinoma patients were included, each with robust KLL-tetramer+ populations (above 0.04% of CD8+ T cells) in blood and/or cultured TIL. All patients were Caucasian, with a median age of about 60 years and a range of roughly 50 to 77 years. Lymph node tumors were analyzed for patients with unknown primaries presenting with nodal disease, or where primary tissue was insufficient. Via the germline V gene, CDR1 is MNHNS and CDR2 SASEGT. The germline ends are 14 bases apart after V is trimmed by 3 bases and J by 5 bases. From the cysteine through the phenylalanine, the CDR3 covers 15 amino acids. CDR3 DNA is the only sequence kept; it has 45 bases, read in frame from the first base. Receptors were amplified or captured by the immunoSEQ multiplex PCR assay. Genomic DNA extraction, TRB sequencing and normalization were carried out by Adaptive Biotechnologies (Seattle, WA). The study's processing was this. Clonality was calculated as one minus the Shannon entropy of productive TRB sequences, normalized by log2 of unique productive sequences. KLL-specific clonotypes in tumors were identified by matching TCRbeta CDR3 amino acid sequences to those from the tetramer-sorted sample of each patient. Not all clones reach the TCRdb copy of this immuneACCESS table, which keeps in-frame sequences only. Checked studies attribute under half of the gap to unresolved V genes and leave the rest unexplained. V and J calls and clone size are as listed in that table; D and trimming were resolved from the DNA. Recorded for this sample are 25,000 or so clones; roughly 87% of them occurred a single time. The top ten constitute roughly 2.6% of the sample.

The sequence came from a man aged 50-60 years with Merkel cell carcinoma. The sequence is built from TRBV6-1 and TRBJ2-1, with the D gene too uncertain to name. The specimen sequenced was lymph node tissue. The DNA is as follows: TGTGCCAGCAGTGATGGAAGAACCCAGGACAATGAGCAGTTCTTC. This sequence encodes CASSDGRTQDNEQFF.